This TCR beta chain was obtained from a study of Ad26.COV2.S vaccination and SARS-CoV-2 variants. CDR1 and CDR2 (germline): MNHEY, SMNVEV (reference sequence). The trim removed 4 bases at V and 5 bases at J, leaving 8 bases unmatched. CDR3 length: 14 amino acids. The protocol was immunoSEQ multiplex PCR, while the TCRdb copy is restricted to in-frame clones and leaves out a portion. The table lists 380,000 or so clones, around 82% of them singletons. Treatment given: around 19 received Ad26.COV2.S at low or high dose, single or two shots; about 5 received placebo; per-sample allocation not given. The study sampled participants on day 63 after the first vaccine or placebo injection.

The material was peripheral blood, obtained in a trial of Ad26.COV2.S vaccine versus placebo. The V and J genes are TRBV27 and TRBJ2-7; 7 bases match TRBD2. This clonotype originated in a person between 18 and 65 years old who received the Ad26.COV2.S COVID-19 vaccine or a placebo. The CDR3 sequence: CASSSGGSRNEQYF. The CDR3 bases are TGTGCCAGCAGTTCGGGCGGGAGTCGAAACGAGCAGTACTTC.